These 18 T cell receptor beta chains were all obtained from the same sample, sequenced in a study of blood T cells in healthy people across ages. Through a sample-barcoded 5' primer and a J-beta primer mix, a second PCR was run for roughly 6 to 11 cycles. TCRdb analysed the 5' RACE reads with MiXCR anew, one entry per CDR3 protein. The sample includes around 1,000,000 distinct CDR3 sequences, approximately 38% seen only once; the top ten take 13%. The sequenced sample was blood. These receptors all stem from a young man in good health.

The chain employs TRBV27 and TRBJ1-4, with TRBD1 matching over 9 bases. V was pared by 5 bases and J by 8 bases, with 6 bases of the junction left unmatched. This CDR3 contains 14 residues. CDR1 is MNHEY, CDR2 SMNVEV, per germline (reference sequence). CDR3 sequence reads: CASSQQGAREKLFF. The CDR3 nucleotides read TGTGCCAGCAGTCAACAGGGGGCGAGGGAAAAACTGTTTTTT.

The CDR3 bases are TGTGCCAGCAGCTCACTGACAGGGGCCATTAATGAAAAACTGTTTTTT. Protein sequence: CASSSLTGAINEKLFF. The chain combines TRBV6-5 with TRBJ1-4; 8 nucleotides line up with TRBD1. Trimming took 6 bases from V and 4 from J; bases not matched to a gene: 10. This CDR3 region has 16 residues. Germline V lookup: CDR1 MNHEY, CDR2 SVGAGI.

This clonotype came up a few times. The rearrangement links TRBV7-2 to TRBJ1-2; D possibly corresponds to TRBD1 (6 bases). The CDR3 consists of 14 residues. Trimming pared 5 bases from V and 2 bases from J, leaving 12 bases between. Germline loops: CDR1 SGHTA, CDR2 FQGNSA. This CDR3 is CASSPQGVNYGYTF. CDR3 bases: TGTGCCAGCAGCCCACAGGGAGTAAACTATGGCTACACCTTC.

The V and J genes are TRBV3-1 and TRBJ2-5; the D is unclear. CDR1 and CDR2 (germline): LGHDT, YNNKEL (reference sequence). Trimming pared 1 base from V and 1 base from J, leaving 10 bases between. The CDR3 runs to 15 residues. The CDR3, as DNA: TGTGCCAGCAGCCAAGGATGCCAGCTCCAAGAGACCCAGTACTTC. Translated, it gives CASSQGCQLQETQYF.

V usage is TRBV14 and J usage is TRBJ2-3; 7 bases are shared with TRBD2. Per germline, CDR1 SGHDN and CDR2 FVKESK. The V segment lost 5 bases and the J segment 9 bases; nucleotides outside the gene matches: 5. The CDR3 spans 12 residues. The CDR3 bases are TGTGCCAGCAGCGGCGGGGGACGGACGCAGTATTTT. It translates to CASSGGGRTQYF.

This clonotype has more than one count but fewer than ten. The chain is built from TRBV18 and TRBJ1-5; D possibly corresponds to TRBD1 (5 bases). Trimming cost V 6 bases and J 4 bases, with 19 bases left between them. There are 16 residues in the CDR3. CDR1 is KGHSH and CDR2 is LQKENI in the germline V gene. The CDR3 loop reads CASSSSDSFGNQPQHF. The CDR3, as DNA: TGTGCCAGCTCCTCCAGTGACAGTTTTGGGAATCAGCCCCAGCATTTT.

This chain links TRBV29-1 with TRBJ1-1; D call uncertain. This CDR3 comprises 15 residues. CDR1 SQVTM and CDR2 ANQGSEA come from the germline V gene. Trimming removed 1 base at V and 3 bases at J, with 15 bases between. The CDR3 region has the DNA TGCAGCGTTGAAGCCCTAAGGACGGAGTACACTGAAGCTTTCTTT. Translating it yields CSVEALRTEYTEAFF.

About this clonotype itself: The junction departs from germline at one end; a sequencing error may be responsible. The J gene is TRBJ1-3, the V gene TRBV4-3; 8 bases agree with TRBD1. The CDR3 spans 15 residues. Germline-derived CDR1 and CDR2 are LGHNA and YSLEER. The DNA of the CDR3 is TGCGCCAGCAGCGACAGGGGTTTTTCTGGAAACACCACATATTTT. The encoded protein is CASSDRGFSGNTTYF.

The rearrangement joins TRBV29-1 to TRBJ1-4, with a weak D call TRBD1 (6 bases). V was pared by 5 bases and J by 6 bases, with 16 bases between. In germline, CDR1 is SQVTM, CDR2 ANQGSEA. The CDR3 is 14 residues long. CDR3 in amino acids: CSVLYRELDEKLFF. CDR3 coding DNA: TGCAGCGTTCTCTACAGGGAACTGGATGAAAAACTGTTTTTT. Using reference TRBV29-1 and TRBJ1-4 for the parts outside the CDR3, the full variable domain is SAVISQKPSRDICQRGTSLTIQCQVDSQVTMMFWYRQQPGQSLTLIATANQGSEATYESGFVIDKFPISRPNLTFSTLTVSNMSPEDSSIYLCSVLYRELDEKLFFGSGTQLSVL.

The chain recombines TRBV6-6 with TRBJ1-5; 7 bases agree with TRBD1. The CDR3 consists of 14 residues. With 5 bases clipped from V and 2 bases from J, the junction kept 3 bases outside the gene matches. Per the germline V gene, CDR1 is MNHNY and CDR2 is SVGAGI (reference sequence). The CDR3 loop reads CASSKTGGNQPQHF. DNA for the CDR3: TGTGCCAGCAGTAAAACAGGGGGCAATCAGCCCCAGCATTTT.

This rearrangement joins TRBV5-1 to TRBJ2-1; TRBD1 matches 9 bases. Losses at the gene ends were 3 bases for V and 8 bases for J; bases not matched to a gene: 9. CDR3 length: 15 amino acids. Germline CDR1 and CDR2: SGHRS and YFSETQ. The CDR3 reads CASSSAGQGNYEQFF. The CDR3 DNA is TGCGCCAGCAGCTCCGCGGGACAGGGCAATTATGAGCAGTTCTTC.

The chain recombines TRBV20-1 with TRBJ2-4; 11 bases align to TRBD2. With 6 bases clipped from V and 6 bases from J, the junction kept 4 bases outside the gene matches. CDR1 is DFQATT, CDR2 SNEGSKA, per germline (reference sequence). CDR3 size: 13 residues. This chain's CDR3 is CSAETSGVNIQYF. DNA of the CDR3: TGCAGTGCCGAGACTAGCGGGGTAAACATTCAGTACTTC.

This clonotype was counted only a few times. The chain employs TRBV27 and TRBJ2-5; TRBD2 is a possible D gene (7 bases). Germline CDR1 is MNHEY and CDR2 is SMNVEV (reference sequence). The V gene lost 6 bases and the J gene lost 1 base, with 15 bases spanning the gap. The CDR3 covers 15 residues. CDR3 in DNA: TGTGCCAGCAGCGTAGATGGGGGGGCCCAAGAGACCCAGTACTTC. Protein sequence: CASSVDGGAQETQYF.

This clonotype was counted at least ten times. The CDR3 DNA sequence: TGTGCCAGCAGCTTAGGGCAGAACAATCAGCCCCAGCATTTT. Translation gives CASSLGQNNQPQHF. The chain couples TRBV7-2 to TRBJ1-5; no reliable D call. Germline values: CDR1 SGHTA, CDR2 FQGNSA. The CDR3 spans 14 residues. V was cut by 1 base and J by 3 bases, with 7 bases left in between.

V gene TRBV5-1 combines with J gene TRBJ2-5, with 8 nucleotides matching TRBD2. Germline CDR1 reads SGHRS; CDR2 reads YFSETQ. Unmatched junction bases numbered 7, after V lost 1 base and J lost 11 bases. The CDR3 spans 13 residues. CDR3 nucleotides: TGCGCCAGCAGCTTGCTCACAGGCGGGGGGCAGTACTTC. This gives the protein CASSLLTGGGQYF. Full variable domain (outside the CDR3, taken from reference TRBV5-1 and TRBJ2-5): KAGVTQTPRYLIKTRGQQVTLSCSPISGHRSVSWYQQTPGQGLQFLFEYFSETQRNKGNFPGRFSGRQFSNSRSEMNVSTLELGDSALYLCASSLLTGGGQYFGPGTRLLVL.

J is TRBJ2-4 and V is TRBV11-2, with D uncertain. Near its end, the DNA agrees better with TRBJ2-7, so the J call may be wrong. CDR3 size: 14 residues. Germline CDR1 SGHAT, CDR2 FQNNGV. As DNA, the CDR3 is TGTGCCAGCAGCTTAGGACGATTCGGCTACGAGCAGTACTTC. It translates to CASSLGRFGYEQYF.

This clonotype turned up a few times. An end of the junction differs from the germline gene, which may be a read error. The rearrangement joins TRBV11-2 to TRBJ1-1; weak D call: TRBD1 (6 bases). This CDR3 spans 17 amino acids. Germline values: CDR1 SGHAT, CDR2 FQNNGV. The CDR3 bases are TGTGCCAGCAGCGAGGAACCGGGACACTGGTCAAACACTGAAGTTTTCTTT. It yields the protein CASSEEPGHWSNTEVFF.

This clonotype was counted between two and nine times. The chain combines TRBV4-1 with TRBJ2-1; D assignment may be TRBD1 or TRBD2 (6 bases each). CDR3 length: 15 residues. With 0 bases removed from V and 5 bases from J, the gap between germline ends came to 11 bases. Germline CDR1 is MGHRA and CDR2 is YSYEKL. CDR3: CASSQESGGHNEQFF. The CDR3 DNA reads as TGCGCCAGCAGCCAAGAATCCGGGGGCCACAATGAGCAGTTCTTC.